These T cell receptor beta chains were read from a single sample in a study of CD4 T cells in relation to SARS-CoV-2 and coronaviruses. TCRdb's copy holds only in-frame clones and misses some; the assay was immunoSEQ multiplex PCR. The sample holds more than 25,000 clones, roughly 71% seen once. No antigen has been assigned to these receptors. Material for sequencing was CD4+ T cells from PBMCs, cultured in vitro. The origin of the receptors is a human donor in good health. CDR3s include the opening cysteine and the closing phenylalanine or tryptophan. The order of the fields is J gene, clone size, D gene, V gene, CDR3 DNA, CDR3 protein. D genes are given only for firm matches. Some rows have no size entry. The others give once, few or many, or a class for an expanded clone.

j_call: TRBJ1-3; clone_size: .; d_call: .; v_call: TRBV10-3; cdr3_nt: TGTGCCATCAGTGAGTCAGACGGCCGGAGTGGAAACACCATATATTTT; cdr3_aa: CAISESDGRSGNTIYF
j_call: TRBJ2-3; clone_size: .; d_call: .; v_call: TRBV25-1; cdr3_nt: TGTGCCAGCAGTGAATGGGGGGGCACAGATACGCAGTATTTT; cdr3_aa: CASSEWGGTDTQYF
j_call: TRBJ2-6; clone_size: .; d_call: .; v_call: TRBV9; cdr3_nt: TGTGCCAGCAGCGTAGCTACGAATCCTGGGGCCAACGTCCTGACTTTC; cdr3_aa: CASSVATNPGANVLTF
j_call: TRBJ2-1; clone_size: .; d_call: TRBD2; v_call: TRBV5-1; cdr3_nt: TGCGCCAGCAGCTTGCAAGCGGGGGTCTCCTACAATGAGCAGTTCTTC; cdr3_aa: CASSLQAGVSYNEQFF
j_call: TRBJ2-7; clone_size: few; d_call: TRBD1; v_call: TRBV7-2; cdr3_nt: TGTGCCAGCAGCCAGACCGGGACAGGGATGTACGAGCAGTACTTC; cdr3_aa: CASSQTGTGMYEQYF
j_call: TRBJ2-7; clone_size: .; d_call: .; v_call: TRBV7-6; cdr3_nt: TGTGCCAGCAGCTTGTACTCCTACGAGCAGTACTTC; cdr3_aa: CASSLYSYEQYF
j_call: TRBJ1-3; clone_size: .; d_call: .; v_call: TRBV5-6; cdr3_nt: TGTGCCAGCAGCTTGGACTCCTACTCTGGAAACACCATATATTTT; cdr3_aa: CASSLDSYSGNTIYF
j_call: TRBJ2-1; clone_size: .; d_call: TRBD2; v_call: TRBV6-6; cdr3_nt: TGTGCCAGCAGTTACCCTCCGGGACTAGCCAATGAGCAGTTCTTC; cdr3_aa: CASSYPPGLANEQFF
j_call: TRBJ2-3; clone_size: once; d_call: .; v_call: TRBV5-5; cdr3_nt: TGTGCCAGCAGCTTACGTGGAACAGATACGCAGTATTTT; cdr3_aa: CASSLRGTDTQYF
j_call: TRBJ2-1; clone_size: few; d_call: .; v_call: TRBV4-2; cdr3_nt: TGTGCCAGCAGCCAAGATCTAAGCGTACCCTACAATGAGCAGTTCTTC; cdr3_aa: CASSQDLSVPYNEQFF
j_call: TRBJ1-4; clone_size: .; d_call: .; v_call: TRBV27; cdr3_nt: TGTGCCAGCAGTTCCTCATACGCAACTAATGAAAAACTGTTTTTT; cdr3_aa: CASSSSYATNEKLFF
j_call: TRBJ2-1; clone_size: .; d_call: TRBD1; v_call: TRBV11-2; cdr3_nt: TGTGCCAGCAGCTTTAACAGGGGTGGTGAGCAGTTCTTC; cdr3_aa: CASSFNRGGEQFF
j_call: TRBJ2-3; clone_size: .; d_call: TRBD1; v_call: TRBV5-1; cdr3_nt: TGCGCCAGCAGCTTGGCCGGGACAGGAAGCACAGATACGCAGTATTTT; cdr3_aa: CASSLAGTGSTDTQYF
j_call: TRBJ2-7; clone_size: .; d_call: TRBD1; v_call: TRBV6-1; cdr3_nt: TGTGCCAGCAGTGAAAGGGGACAGGTCTACGAGCAGTACTTC; cdr3_aa: CASSERGQVYEQYF
j_call: TRBJ2-5; clone_size: few; d_call: TRBD2; v_call: TRBV11-1; cdr3_nt: TGTGCCAGAAAACTAGCGTGGAAGACCCAGTACTTC; cdr3_aa: CARKLAWKTQYF
j_call: TRBJ2-2; clone_size: .; d_call: .; v_call: TRBV4-3; cdr3_nt: TGCGCCAGCAGCCTTCGGTCACTCGGGGAGCTGTTTTTT; cdr3_aa: CASSLRSLGELFF
j_call: TRBJ1-2; clone_size: .; d_call: .; v_call: TRBV5-4; cdr3_nt: TGTGCCAGCAGCCCCGACACGTATGGCTACACCTTC; cdr3_aa: CASSPDTYGYTF
j_call: TRBJ2-1; clone_size: .; d_call: .; v_call: TRBV19; cdr3_nt: TGTGCCAGTAGTATCAGCGGGCTATACAATGAGCAGTTCTTC; cdr3_aa: CASSISGLYNEQFF
j_call: TRBJ2-5; clone_size: .; d_call: .; v_call: TRBV19; cdr3_nt: TGTGCCAGTAGTGAAGCGTTTCCGATGAACCAAGAGACCCAGTACTTC; cdr3_aa: CASSEAFPMNQETQYF
j_call: TRBJ1-1; clone_size: .; d_call: TRBD1; v_call: TRBV10-3; cdr3_nt: TGTGCCATCACTCGGGACAGGGGGGTGGGGACTGAAGCTTTCTTT; cdr3_aa: CAITRDRGVGTEAFF
j_call: TRBJ1-5; clone_size: .; d_call: .; v_call: TRBV27; cdr3_nt: TGTGCCAGCAGTTTATCGGCCGGGGGGCAGCCCCAGCATTTT; cdr3_aa: CASSLSAGGQPQHF
j_call: TRBJ2-2; clone_size: .; d_call: .; v_call: TRBV6-5; cdr3_nt: TGTGCCAGCAGTTACTCGAACCTAGTAGGGGCCGGGGAGCTGTTTTTT; cdr3_aa: CASSYSNLVGAGELFF
j_call: TRBJ2-7; clone_size: .; d_call: .; v_call: TRBV21-1; cdr3_nt: TGTGCCAGCAGCTTGGTGGCAGGGGGATTCTACGAGCAGTACTTC; cdr3_aa: CASSLVAGGFYEQYF
j_call: TRBJ1-3; clone_size: .; d_call: TRBD1; v_call: TRBV12-5; cdr3_nt: TGTGCTAGTGGTTTGGTACGGGGACAGGGTTCCAGTGGAAACACCATATATTTT; cdr3_aa: CASGLVRGQGSSGNTIYF
j_call: TRBJ1-2; clone_size: .; d_call: TRBD1; v_call: TRBV5-6; cdr3_nt: TGTGCCAGCAGCTTGCGGACAGGGGGCCGGTATGGCTACACCTTC; cdr3_aa: CASSLRTGGRYGYTF
j_call: TRBJ1-1; clone_size: .; d_call: .; v_call: TRBV30; cdr3_nt: TGTGCCTGGAGCAGGGTGAGGTCGAACACTGAAGCTTTCTTT; cdr3_aa: CAWSRVRSNTEAFF
j_call: TRBJ2-2; clone_size: .; d_call: TRBD2; v_call: TRBV4-2; cdr3_nt: TGTGCCAGCAGCCAAGGCGGCGGACTAGCGGGCACCGGGGAGCTGTTTTTT; cdr3_aa: CASSQGGGLAGTGELFF
j_call: TRBJ2-2; clone_size: .; d_call: TRBD1; v_call: TRBV3-1/TRBV3-2; cdr3_nt: TGTGCCAGCAGCCCCCGCAGGGGGCGCACCGGGGAGCTGTTTTTT; cdr3_aa: CASSPRRGRTGELFF
j_call: TRBJ2-7; clone_size: .; d_call: TRBD2; v_call: TRBV29-1; cdr3_nt: TGCAGCGTCCAAAGGACTAGCGGGCCTACAAGCTCCTACGAGCAGTACTTC; cdr3_aa: CSVQRTSGPTSSYEQYF
j_call: TRBJ2-7; clone_size: .; d_call: .; v_call: TRBV5-1; cdr3_nt: TGCGCCAGCAGCTTGAGTTTTGGGGACGAGCAGTACTTC; cdr3_aa: CASSLSFGDEQYF
j_call: TRBJ2-2; clone_size: .; d_call: TRBD2; v_call: TRBV7-6; cdr3_nt: TGTGCCAGCAGCTCGACTAGCGGGGTGGGAGGCACCGGGGAGCTGTTTTTT; cdr3_aa: CASSSTSGVGGTGELFF
j_call: TRBJ2-3; clone_size: once; d_call: .; v_call: TRBV5-1; cdr3_nt: TGCGCCAGCAGCTCGCTTCCGGAGGGCACAGATACGCAGTATTTT; cdr3_aa: CASSSLPEGTDTQYF
j_call: TRBJ2-7; clone_size: .; d_call: .; v_call: TRBV7-2; cdr3_nt: TGTGCCAGCAGCTTAGGGGGGGCCGCCGAGCAGTACTTC; cdr3_aa: CASSLGGAAEQYF
j_call: TRBJ1-4; clone_size: .; d_call: TRBD1; v_call: TRBV28; cdr3_nt: TGTGCCAGCAGTGGACAGGGGGCGCCGAAGCGTGAAAAACTGTTTTTT; cdr3_aa: CASSGQGAPKREKLFF
j_call: TRBJ2-3; clone_size: .; d_call: TRBD1; v_call: TRBV7-2; cdr3_nt: TGTGCCAGCAGCCCAGGACAGGCCACAGATACGCAGTATTTT; cdr3_aa: CASSPGQATDTQYF
j_call: TRBJ1-1; clone_size: few; d_call: .; v_call: TRBV3-1/TRBV3-2; cdr3_nt: TGTGCCAGCAGCCGAATTAATAATAGGGGTTTTACTGAAGCTTTCTTT; cdr3_aa: CASSRINNRGFTEAFF
j_call: TRBJ2-6; clone_size: .; d_call: .; v_call: TRBV19; cdr3_nt: TGTGCCAGTAACTTCAGGGGCCCTGGGGCCAACGTCCTGACTTTC; cdr3_aa: CASNFRGPGANVLTF
j_call: TRBJ1-1; clone_size: .; d_call: TRBD1; v_call: TRBV27; cdr3_nt: TGTGCCAGCAGTTCCCCGCCCCGACAGGGGATGAAGCGAGCTTTCTTT; cdr3_aa: CASSSPPRQGMKRAFF
j_call: TRBJ2-2; clone_size: few; d_call: .; v_call: TRBV19; cdr3_nt: TGTGCCAGTAGTTACCTCCGGGGTCGCACCGGGGAGCTGTTTTTT; cdr3_aa: CASSYLRGRTGELFF
j_call: TRBJ1-4; clone_size: .; d_call: .; v_call: TRBV19; cdr3_nt: TGTGCCAGTAGTGTGACGGGGGCAACTAATGAAAAACTGTTTTTT; cdr3_aa: CASSVTGATNEKLFF
j_call: TRBJ1-1; clone_size: .; d_call: .; v_call: TRBV7-2; cdr3_nt: TGTGCCAGCAGCCCCTTTACGGGGGAGGAGGAAGCTTTCTTT; cdr3_aa: CASSPFTGEEEAFF
j_call: TRBJ1-2; clone_size: once; d_call: .; v_call: TRBV9; cdr3_nt: TGTGCCAGCAGCGTAGAGCCCGGGGGGCACTATGGCTACACCTTC; cdr3_aa: CASSVEPGGHYGYTF
j_call: TRBJ2-3; clone_size: .; d_call: .; v_call: TRBV4-3; cdr3_nt: TGCGCCAGCAGCCCTAGGGGTGGAGATACGCAGTATTTT; cdr3_aa: CASSPRGGDTQYF
j_call: TRBJ1-2; clone_size: few; d_call: .; v_call: TRBV4-2; cdr3_nt: TGTGCCAGCAGCCAAGATGGAGTGGGCGGCTACACCTTC; cdr3_aa: CASSQDGVGGYTF
j_call: TRBJ2-7; clone_size: .; d_call: .; v_call: TRBV12-3/TRBV12-4; cdr3_nt: TGTGCCAGCAGTTTGGAGGGGGACTACGAGCAGTACTTC; cdr3_aa: CASSLEGDYEQYF
j_call: TRBJ1-4; clone_size: .; d_call: TRBD1; v_call: TRBV27; cdr3_nt: TGTGCCAGCAGTCCCCGGAGGGGGCCTCGGGAAAAACTGTTTTTT; cdr3_aa: CASSPRRGPREKLFF
j_call: TRBJ2-2; clone_size: .; d_call: TRBD2; v_call: TRBV9; cdr3_nt: TGTGCCAGCAGCGTGGGTAGCGGGGCCCCCCGCACCGGGGAGCTGTTTTTT; cdr3_aa: CASSVGSGAPRTGELFF
j_call: TRBJ2-3; clone_size: .; d_call: TRBD2; v_call: TRBV7-9; cdr3_nt: TGTGCCAGCAGCTTCACAGCGGGGGAGTCTGATACGCAGTATTTT; cdr3_aa: CASSFTAGESDTQYF
j_call: TRBJ2-7; clone_size: .; d_call: TRBD1; v_call: TRBV30; cdr3_nt: TGTGCCTCGATGGGGACAGGGGCAGGGGAGCAGTACTTC; cdr3_aa: CASMGTGAGEQYF